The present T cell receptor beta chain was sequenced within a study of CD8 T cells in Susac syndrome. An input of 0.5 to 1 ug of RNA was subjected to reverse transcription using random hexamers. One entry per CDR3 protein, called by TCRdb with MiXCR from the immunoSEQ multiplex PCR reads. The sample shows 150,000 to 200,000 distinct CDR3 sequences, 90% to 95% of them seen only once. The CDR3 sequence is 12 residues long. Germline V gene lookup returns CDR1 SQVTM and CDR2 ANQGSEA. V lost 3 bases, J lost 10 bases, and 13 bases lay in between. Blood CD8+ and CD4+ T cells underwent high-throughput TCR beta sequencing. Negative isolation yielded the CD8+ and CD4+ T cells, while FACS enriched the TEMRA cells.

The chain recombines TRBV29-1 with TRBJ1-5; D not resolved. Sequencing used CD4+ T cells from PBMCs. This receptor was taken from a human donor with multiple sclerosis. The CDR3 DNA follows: TGCAGCGTTGATAAAGCCCACGTACCCCAGCATTTT. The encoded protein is CSVDKAHVPQHF. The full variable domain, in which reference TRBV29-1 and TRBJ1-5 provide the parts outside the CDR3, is SAVISQKPSRDICQRGTSLTIQCQVDSQVTMMFWYRQQPGQSLTLIATANQGSEATYESGFVIDKFPISRPNLTFSTLTVSNMSPEDSSIYLCSVDKAHVPQHFGDGTRLSIL.